This T cell receptor (beta chain) came from a study of Ad26.COV2.S vaccination and SARS-CoV-2 variants. Concerning this clone: The antigen is not known.

The study, taken as a whole, reports: Spike-specific CD8+ and CD4+ T cell responses reportedly showed substantial breadth after vaccination. There was a possibility that the TCR breadth and depth analyses underestimated total T cell responses. Participants in the vaccine arm had higher spike-specific TCR breadth; placebo recipients had lower.

Germline V gene sequence: CDR1 WNHNN, CDR2 SYGVQD (reference sequence). The CDR3 loop spans 15 amino acids. V shed 2 bases and J 6 bases; nucleotides not matched to a gene: 6. Only in-frame clones appear in the TCRdb table, and some are missing; sequencing was by immunoSEQ multiplex PCR. The sample yields around 370,000 clones, around 92% seen once. The chain links TRBV10-1 to TRBJ1-1, with 10 bases that match TRBD1. The receptor comes from a human donor who had recovered from COVID-19. Material: peripheral blood, obtained after recovery from COVID-19. The CDR3 sequence is CASSEGVGTGAEAFF. The CDR3 DNA reads TGCGCCAGCAGTGAGGGTGTCGGGACAGGGGCTGAAGCTTTCTTT.